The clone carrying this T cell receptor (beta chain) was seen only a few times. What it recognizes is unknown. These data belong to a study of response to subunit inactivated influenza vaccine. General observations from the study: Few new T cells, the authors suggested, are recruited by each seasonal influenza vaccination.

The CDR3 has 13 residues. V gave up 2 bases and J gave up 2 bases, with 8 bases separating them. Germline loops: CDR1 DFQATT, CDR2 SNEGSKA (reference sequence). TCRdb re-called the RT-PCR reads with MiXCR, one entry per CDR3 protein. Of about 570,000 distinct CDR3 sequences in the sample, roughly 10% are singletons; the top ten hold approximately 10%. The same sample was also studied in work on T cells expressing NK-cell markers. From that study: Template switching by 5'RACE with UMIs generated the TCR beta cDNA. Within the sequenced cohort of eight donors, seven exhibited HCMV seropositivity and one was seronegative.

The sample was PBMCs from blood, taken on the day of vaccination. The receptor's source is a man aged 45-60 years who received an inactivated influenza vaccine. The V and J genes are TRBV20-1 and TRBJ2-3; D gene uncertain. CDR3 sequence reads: CSARWVVTDTQYF. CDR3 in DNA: TGCAGTGCTAGATGGGTGGTCACAGATACGCAGTATTTT.